These 9 T cell receptor beta chains were sequenced from one sample in a study of blood T cell repertoires in COVID-19. Profiled with immunoSEQ multiplex PCR; TCRdb holds only in-frame clones, not every one. The data hold 45,000 to 65,000 clones, with 90% observed a single time. The sample was peripheral blood. These receptors all come from a woman aged 80 or older with acute or convalescent COVID-19.

The chain uses TRBV6-6 and TRBJ1-5; D might be TRBD1 (5 bases). V was shortened by 3 bases and J by 6 bases, with 12 bases between the two germline ends. This CDR3 is built from 14 residues. The V gene's germline CDR1 is MNHNY and CDR2 SVGAGI (reference sequence). CDR3: CASSYQGGGQPQHF. CDR3 nucleotide sequence: TGTGCCAGCAGTTATCAGGGCGGGGGTCAGCCCCAGCATTTT.

V gene TRBV29-1 combines with J gene TRBJ2-1; maybe TRBD2 (6 bases). Germline V lookup: CDR1 SQVTM, CDR2 ANQGSEA. CDR3 length: 13 amino acids. V gave up 6 bases and J gave up 9 bases, with 18 bases separating them. CDR3 in amino acids: CSVSPTSSTEQFF. As DNA, the CDR3 is TGCAGCGTCTCACCGACTAGTTCTACTGAGCAGTTCTTC.

This chain connects TRBV29-1 to TRBJ2-7, with 8 bases aligning to TRBD1. Germline-derived CDR1 and CDR2 are SQVTM and ANQGSEA. The CDR3 has 15 residues. V shed 7 bases and J 0 bases; nucleotides not matched to a gene: 11. The CDR3 coding sequence is TGCAGCGGGGGCTCGGGACAGGCCAACTCCTACGAGCAGTACTTC. The encoded protein is CSGGSGQANSYEQYF.

This clone has just one count. V is TRBV19 and J is TRBJ1-4; 8 bases fit TRBD1. CDR3 length equals 15 residues. With 7 bases clipped from V and 5 bases from J, the junction kept 9 bases outside the gene matches. CDR1 LNHDA and CDR2 SQIVND come from the germline V gene (reference sequence). The CDR3 nucleotides read TGTGCCAGTAACATCGGTTGGACAGGGAATGAAAAACTGTTTTTT. Protein sequence: CASNIGWTGNEKLFF. Using reference TRBV19 and TRBJ1-4 for the parts outside the CDR3, the full variable domain is DGGITQSPKYLFRKEGQNVTLSCEQNLNHDAMYWYRQDPGQGLRLIYYSQIVNDFQKGDIAEGYSVSREKKESFPLTVTSAQKNPTAFYLCASNIGWTGNEKLFFGSGTQLSVL.

V and J are TRBV7-3 and TRBJ1-1, with 11 bases fitting TRBD1. The CDR3 contains 15 residues. The ends lost 1 base at V and 4 bases at J; junction bases unmatched: 2. Germline CDR1 SGHTA, CDR2 FQGTGA. CDR3 sequence (DNA): TGTGCCAGCAGCTTAATGGGGACAGGGGGCACTGAAGCTTTCTTT. Its protein product is CASSLMGTGGTEAFF.

The chain couples TRBV5-4 to TRBJ2-7; D gene uncertain. This CDR3 is 14 amino acids long. Germline assignment: CDR1 SGHNT and CDR2 YYREEE (reference sequence). V lost 2 bases, J lost 2 bases, and 11 bases lay in between. As DNA, the CDR3 is TGTGCCAGCAGCTTCGGCGGAACGGCCTACGAGCAGTACTTC. Amino acid sequence: CASSFGGTAYEQYF.

The genes are TRBV5-1 and TRBJ2-1, with D hard to call. The CDR3 is 15 residues long. Germline values: CDR1 SGHRS, CDR2 YFSETQ. Trimming removed 3 bases from V and 2 bases from J, with 12 bases in between. CDR3 sequence reads: CASSSPGLAYNEQFF. In DNA form, the CDR3 reads TGCGCCAGCAGCTCCCCCGGTCTTGCCTACAATGAGCAGTTCTTC.

The rearrangement uses TRBV29-1 and TRBJ2-7; 8 nucleotides align to TRBD2. V gave up 7 bases and J gave up 2 bases; unmatched junction bases: 10. This CDR3 is built from 14 residues. CDR1 and CDR2 (germline): SQVTM, ANQGSEA. Here the CDR3 DNA reads TGCAGCGCTCTTGTGGCTAGCGGGCCCTACGAGCAGTACTTC. It translates to CSALVASGPYEQYF.

The chain employs TRBV4-1 and TRBJ1-2; TRBD1 is a possible D gene (6 bases). Trimming stripped 8 bases from V and 2 bases from J, with 15 bases between. CDR1 is MGHRA, CDR2 YSYEKL, per germline. CDR3 length: 14 residues. CDR3 DNA: TGCGCCAGCTCCCCAACAGGGCTCAACTATGGCTACACCTTC. This gives the protein CASSPTGLNYGYTF.